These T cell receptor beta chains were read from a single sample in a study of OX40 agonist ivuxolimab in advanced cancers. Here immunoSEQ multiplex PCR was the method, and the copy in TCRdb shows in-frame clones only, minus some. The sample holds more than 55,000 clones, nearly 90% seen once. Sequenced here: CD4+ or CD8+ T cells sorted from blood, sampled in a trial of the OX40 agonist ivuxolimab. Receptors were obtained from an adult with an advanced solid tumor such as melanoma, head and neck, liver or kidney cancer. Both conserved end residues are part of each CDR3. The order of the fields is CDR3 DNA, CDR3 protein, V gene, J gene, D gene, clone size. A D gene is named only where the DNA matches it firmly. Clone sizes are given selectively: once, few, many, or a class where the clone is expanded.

cdr3_nt: TGTGCCAGCAGTCCGCAGGGTGGTGACTATGGCTACACCTTC
cdr3_aa: CASSPQGGDYGYTF
v_call: TRBV6-1
j_call: TRBJ1-2
d_call: NA
clone_size: NA

cdr3_nt: TGCAGCGTTGGATCTAGCGGGAACTACGAGCAGTACTTC
cdr3_aa: CSVGSSGNYEQYF
v_call: TRBV29-1
j_call: TRBJ2-7
d_call: TRBD2
clone_size: NA

cdr3_nt: TGTGCCAGCAGAATTAGCGGGACGGGGGAGACCCAGTACTTC
cdr3_aa: CASRISGTGETQYF
v_call: TRBV6-4
j_call: TRBJ2-5
d_call: TRBD2
clone_size: NA

cdr3_nt: TGTGCCATCAGTGATACGAGGCAGAAAAACACTGAAGCTTTCTTT
cdr3_aa: CAISDTRQKNTEAFF
v_call: TRBV10-3
j_call: TRBJ1-1
d_call: NA
clone_size: NA

cdr3_nt: TGTGCCAGCGGGGACTTCAACAGGGTCGGGACGCAGTATTTT
cdr3_aa: CASGDFNRVGTQYF
v_call: TRBV9
j_call: TRBJ2-3
d_call: NA
clone_size: NA

cdr3_nt: TGTGCCAGCAGAAACAGGGGGGGGCAAGAGACCCAGTACTTC
cdr3_aa: CASRNRGGQETQYF
v_call: TRBV6-1
j_call: TRBJ2-5
d_call: NA
clone_size: NA

cdr3_nt: TGTGCCAGCAGCCTACTAGCGGGAGAGACCCAGTACTTC
cdr3_aa: CASSLLAGETQYF
v_call: TRBV13
j_call: TRBJ2-5
d_call: TRBD2
clone_size: NA

cdr3_nt: TGCAGCGTTCAGGGGGCAAACACTGAAGCTTTCTTT
cdr3_aa: CSVQGANTEAFF
v_call: TRBV29-1
j_call: TRBJ1-1
d_call: TRBD1
clone_size: NA

cdr3_nt: TGTGCCAGCAGCTTAGGGGATTTAACTGAAGCTTTCTTT
cdr3_aa: CASSLGDLTEAFF
v_call: TRBV7-2
j_call: TRBJ1-1
d_call: NA
clone_size: NA

cdr3_nt: TGTGCCAGCAGCCCCGTAGCGGGGGGTCACTACAATGAGCAGTTCTTC
cdr3_aa: CASSPVAGGHYNEQFF
v_call: TRBV7-2
j_call: TRBJ2-1
d_call: TRBD2
clone_size: NA

cdr3_nt: TGTGCCAACAGTCCCGGGACAGGATTTGAAGCTTTCTTT
cdr3_aa: CANSPGTGFEAFF
v_call: TRBV28
j_call: TRBJ1-1
d_call: TRBD1
clone_size: NA

cdr3_nt: TGCGCCAGCAGAGAAGGCGGGACAGAAGAGACCCAGTACTTC
cdr3_aa: CASREGGTEETQYF
v_call: TRBV5-1
j_call: TRBJ2-5
d_call: NA
clone_size: NA

cdr3_nt: TGTGCCAGCAGTGAACGGCCTGAGGGGGCAGATACGCAGTATTTT
cdr3_aa: CASSERPEGADTQYF
v_call: TRBV6-1
j_call: TRBJ2-3
d_call: NA
clone_size: few

cdr3_nt: TGTGCCAGCACCGATAGCGGGAAGGGTCCGTACGAGCAGTACTTC
cdr3_aa: CASTDSGKGPYEQYF
v_call: TRBV2
j_call: TRBJ2-7
d_call: TRBD2
clone_size: NA

cdr3_nt: TGTGCCAGCAGCTGGGGGACAGGGAGTTCCGAGCAGTACTTC
cdr3_aa: CASSWGTGSSEQYF
v_call: TRBV7-3
j_call: TRBJ2-7
d_call: TRBD1
clone_size: NA

cdr3_nt: TGCGCCAGCTCGAACGAACCAGGCTCTGGAAACACCATATATTTT
cdr3_aa: CASSNEPGSGNTIYF
v_call: TRBV4-1
j_call: TRBJ1-3
d_call: NA
clone_size: NA

cdr3_nt: TGTGCCAGCAGTGGGGGACAGGGATTGGAAGGCTACACCTTC
cdr3_aa: CASSGGQGLEGYTF
v_call: TRBV2
j_call: TRBJ1-2
d_call: TRBD1
clone_size: once

cdr3_nt: TGCGCCAGCAGCCCACCCAATCTGACAGTCCGAGCTAACTATGGCTACACCTTC
cdr3_aa: CASSPPNLTVRANYGYTF
v_call: TRBV23-1
j_call: TRBJ1-2
d_call: NA
clone_size: few

cdr3_nt: TGTGCCAGCAGCCCGACGGACAGGCCGAATGAAGCTTTCTTT
cdr3_aa: CASSPTDRPNEAFF
v_call: TRBV9
j_call: TRBJ1-1
d_call: TRBD1
clone_size: NA

cdr3_nt: TGTGCCAGCAGTTTGGGGAACAATGAGCAGTTCTTC
cdr3_aa: CASSLGNNEQFF
v_call: TRBV6-6
j_call: TRBJ2-1
d_call: NA
clone_size: NA